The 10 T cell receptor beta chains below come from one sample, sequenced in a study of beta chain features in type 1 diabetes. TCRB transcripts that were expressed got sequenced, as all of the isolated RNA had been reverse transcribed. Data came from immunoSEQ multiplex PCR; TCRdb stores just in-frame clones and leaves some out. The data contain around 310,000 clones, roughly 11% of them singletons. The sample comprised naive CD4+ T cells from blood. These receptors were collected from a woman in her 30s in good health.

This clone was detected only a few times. In nucleotides, the CDR3 is TGTGCCAGTAGTATTACTCACGGGGAGCTGTTTTTT. Its protein product is CASSITHGELFF. The chain carries TRBV19 and TRBJ2-2; D unresolved. Trimming took off 3 bases at V and 7 bases at J, with 6 bases between the two ends. Germline lookup yields CDR1 LNHDA and CDR2 SQIVND (reference sequence). The CDR3 extends over 12 amino acids. The full variable domain, completed using reference TRBV19 and TRBJ2-2, is DGGITQSPKYLFRKEGQNVTLSCEQNLNHDAMYWYRQDPGQGLRLIYYSQIVNDFQKGDIAEGYSVSREKKESFPLTVTSAQKNPTAFYLCASSITHGELFFGEGSRLTVL.

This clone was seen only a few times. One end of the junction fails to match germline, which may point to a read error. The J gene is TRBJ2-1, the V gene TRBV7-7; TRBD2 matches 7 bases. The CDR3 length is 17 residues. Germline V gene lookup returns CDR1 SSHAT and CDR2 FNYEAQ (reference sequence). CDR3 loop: CASSPDLAAFSYNEQFF. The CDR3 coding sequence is TGTGCTAGCAGCCCGGATCTAGCGGCATTCTCCTACAATGAGCAGTTCTTC. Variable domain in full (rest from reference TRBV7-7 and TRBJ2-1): GAGVSQSPRYKVTKRGQDVTLRCDPISSHATLYWYQQALGQGPEFLTYFNYEAQPDKSGLPSDRFSAERPEGSISTLTIQRTEQRDSAMYRCASSPDLAAFSYNEQFFGPGTRLTVL.

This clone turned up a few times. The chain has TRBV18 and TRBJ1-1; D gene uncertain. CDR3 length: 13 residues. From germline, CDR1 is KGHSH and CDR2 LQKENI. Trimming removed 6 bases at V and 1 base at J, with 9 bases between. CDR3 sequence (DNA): TGTGCCAGCTCCCCGGTAGCGAACACTGAAGCTTTCTTT. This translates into CASSPVANTEAFF.

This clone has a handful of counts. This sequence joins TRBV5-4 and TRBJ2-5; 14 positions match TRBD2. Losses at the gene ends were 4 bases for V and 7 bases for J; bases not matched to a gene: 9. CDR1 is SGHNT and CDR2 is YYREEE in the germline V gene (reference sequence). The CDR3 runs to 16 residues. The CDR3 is CASSEGLAGVMGTQYF. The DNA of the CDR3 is TGTGCCAGCAGCGAGGGACTAGCGGGAGTGATGGGGACCCAGTACTTC.

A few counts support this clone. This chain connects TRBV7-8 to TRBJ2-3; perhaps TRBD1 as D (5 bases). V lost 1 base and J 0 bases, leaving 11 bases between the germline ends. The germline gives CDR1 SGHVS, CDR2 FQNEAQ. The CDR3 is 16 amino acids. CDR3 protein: CASSLGDRTSTDTQYF. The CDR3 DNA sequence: TGTGCCAGCAGCTTAGGTGACAGAACTAGCACAGATACGCAGTATTTT.

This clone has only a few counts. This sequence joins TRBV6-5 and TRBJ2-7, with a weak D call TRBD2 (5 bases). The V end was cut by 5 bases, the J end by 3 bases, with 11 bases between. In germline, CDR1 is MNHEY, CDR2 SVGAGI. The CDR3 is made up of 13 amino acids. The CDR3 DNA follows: TGTGCCAGCAGTCCGCGCGAGGGCTACGAGCAGTACTTC. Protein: CASSPREGYEQYF.

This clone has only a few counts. CDR3 coding DNA: TGTGCCAGCAGCCAACACAGCACCTACGAGCAGTACTTC. Its protein product is CASSQHSTYEQYF. The gene calls are TRBV4-2 and TRBJ2-7; D call uncertain. This CDR3 comprises 13 residues. V was pared by 2 bases and J by 2 bases, with 7 bases between. The germline V gene has CDR1 LGHNA and CDR2 YNFKEQ.

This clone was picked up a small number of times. The CDR3 DNA sequence: TGTGCCAGCAGCTTAGTTACGGGATCGGAAGGGCTAGACGAGCAGTACTTC. Its protein is CASSLVTGSEGLDEQYF. The chain has TRBV5-6 and TRBJ2-7, with a possible D match to TRBD2 (5 bases). This CDR3 has 17 amino acids. Trimming stripped 2 bases from V and 5 bases from J, with 23 bases between. Germline CDR1 SGHDT, CDR2 YYEEEE.

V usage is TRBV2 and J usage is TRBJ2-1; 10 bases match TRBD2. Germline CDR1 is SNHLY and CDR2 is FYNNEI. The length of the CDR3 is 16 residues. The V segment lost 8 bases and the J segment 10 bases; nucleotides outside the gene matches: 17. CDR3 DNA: TGTGCCAGCCTCCGGGGGATAGCGGGAGGAAGAGGAGAGCAGTTCTTC. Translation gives CASLRGIAGGRGEQFF.

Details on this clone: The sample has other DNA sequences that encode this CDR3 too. The CDR3 sequence: CAWSGGGGYTF. CDR3 DNA sequence: TGTGCCTGGAGTGGGGGGGGTGGCTACACCTTC. The chain employs TRBV30 and TRBJ1-2, with D perhaps matching TRBD1 (5 bases). Trimming removed 1 base from V and 7 bases from J, with 7 bases in between. Germline V gives CDR1 GTSNPN, CDR2 SVGIG (reference sequence). The CDR3 totals 11 residues.